A selection of T cell receptor beta chains follows, all from one sample in a study of shared clonotypes between healthy human individuals. Clones were sequenced by immunoSEQ multiplex PCR, and TCRdb holds only the in-frame ones, with some missing. Of roughly 500,000 clones listed, roughly 77% are singletons. The sequenced sample consisted of PBMCs. These receptor sequences come from a woman between 40 and 55 years old in good health. Some clones in this sample may be carry-over from other donors' samples. Both conserved end residues are trimmed from each CDR3.

TRBV5-1,ASRYITGRSGNTIY
TRBV5-1,ASSLDGHLQNTGELF
TRBV29-1,SPRGAGDTQY
TRBV7-8,ASSLNSAELYNEQF
TRBV9,ASSVGVYEQY
TRBV4-3,ASSPGGVSYGYT
TRBV5-1,ASSMEGADTQY
TRBV10-1,ARGLAGAKNIQY
TRBV28,ASLGLNAYEQY
TRBV28,ASRGTDSLGGYT
TRBV5-1,ASSLMGHSNEQF
TRBV4-2,ASSLTDTRTYNEQF